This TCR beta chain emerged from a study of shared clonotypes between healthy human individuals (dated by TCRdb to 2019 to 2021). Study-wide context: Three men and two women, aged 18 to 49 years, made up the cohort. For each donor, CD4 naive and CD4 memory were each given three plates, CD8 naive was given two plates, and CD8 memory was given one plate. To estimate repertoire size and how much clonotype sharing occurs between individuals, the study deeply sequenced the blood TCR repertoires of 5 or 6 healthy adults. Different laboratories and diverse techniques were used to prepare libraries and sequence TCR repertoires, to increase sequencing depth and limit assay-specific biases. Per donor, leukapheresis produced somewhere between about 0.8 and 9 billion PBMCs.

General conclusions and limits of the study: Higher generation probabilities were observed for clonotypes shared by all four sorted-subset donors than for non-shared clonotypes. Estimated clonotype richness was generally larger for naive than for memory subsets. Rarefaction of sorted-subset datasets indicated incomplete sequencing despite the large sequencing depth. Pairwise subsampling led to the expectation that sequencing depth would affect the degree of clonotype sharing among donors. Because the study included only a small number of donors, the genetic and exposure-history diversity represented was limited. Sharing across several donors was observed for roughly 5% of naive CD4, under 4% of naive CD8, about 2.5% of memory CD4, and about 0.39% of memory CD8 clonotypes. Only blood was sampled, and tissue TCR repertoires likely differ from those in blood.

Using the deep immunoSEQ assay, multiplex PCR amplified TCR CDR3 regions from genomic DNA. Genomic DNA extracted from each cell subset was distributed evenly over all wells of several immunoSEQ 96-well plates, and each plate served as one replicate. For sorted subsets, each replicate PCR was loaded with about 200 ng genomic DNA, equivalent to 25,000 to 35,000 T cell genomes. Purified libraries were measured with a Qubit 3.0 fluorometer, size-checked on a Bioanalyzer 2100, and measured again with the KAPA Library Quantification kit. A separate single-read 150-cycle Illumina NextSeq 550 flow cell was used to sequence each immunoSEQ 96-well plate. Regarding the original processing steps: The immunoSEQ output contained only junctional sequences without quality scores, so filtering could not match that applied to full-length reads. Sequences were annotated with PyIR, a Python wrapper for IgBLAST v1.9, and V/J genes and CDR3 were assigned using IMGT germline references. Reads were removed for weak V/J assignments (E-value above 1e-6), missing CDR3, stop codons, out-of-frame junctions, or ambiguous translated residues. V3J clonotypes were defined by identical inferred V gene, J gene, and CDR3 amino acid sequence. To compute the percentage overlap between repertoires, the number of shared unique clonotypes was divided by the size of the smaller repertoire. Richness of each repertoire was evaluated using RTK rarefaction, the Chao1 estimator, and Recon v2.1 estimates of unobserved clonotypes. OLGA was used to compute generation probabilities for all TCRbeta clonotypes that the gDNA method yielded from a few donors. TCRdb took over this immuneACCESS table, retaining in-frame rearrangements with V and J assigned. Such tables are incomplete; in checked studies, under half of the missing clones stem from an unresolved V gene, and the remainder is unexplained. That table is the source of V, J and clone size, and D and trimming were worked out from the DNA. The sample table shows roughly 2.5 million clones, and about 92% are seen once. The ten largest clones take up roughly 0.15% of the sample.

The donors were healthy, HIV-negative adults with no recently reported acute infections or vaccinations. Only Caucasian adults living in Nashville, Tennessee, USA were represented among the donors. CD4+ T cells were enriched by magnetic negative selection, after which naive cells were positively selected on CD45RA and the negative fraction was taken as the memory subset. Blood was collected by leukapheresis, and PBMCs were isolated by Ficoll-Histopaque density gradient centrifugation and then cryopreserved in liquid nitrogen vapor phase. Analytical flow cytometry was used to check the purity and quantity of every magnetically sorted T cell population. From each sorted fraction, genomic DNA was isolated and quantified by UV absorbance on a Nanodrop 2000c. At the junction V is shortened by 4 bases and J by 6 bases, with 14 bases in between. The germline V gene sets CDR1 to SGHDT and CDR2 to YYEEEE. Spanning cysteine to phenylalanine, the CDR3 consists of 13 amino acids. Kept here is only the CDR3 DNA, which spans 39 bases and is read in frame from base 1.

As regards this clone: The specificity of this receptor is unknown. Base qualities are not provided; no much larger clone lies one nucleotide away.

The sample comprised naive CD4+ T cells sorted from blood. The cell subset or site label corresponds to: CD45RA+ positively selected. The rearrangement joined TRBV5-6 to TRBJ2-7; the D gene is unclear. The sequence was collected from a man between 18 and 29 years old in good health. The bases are TGTGCCAGCAGCAGGGTACCCCCGGTCGAGCAGTACTTC. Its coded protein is CASSRVPPVEQYF.